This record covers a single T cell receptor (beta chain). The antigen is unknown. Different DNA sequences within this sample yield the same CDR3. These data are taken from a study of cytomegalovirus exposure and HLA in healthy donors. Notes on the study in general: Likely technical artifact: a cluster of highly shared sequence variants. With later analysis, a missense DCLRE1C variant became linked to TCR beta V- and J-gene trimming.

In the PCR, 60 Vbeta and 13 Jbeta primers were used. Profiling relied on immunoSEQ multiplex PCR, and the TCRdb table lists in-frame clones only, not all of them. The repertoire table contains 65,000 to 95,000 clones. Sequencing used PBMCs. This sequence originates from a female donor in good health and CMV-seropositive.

The CDR3 is CASTPTGDYGYTF. CDR3 bases: TGTGCCAGCACCCCGACAGGGGACTATGGCTACACCTTC. The chain uses TRBV6-6 and TRBJ1-2; 8 bases align to TRBD1. The CDR3 consists of 13 residues. Germline trimming cut 7 bases from V and 3 bases from J; bases unmatched to any gene: 4. The germline V gene has CDR1 MNHNY and CDR2 SVGAGI (reference sequence).